This entry is about one T cell receptor (beta chain). This receptor's antigen is unknown. No base-level quality is on record; no much larger clone is a single base apart. The collaborating institutions used their own protocols to collect whole blood in K2EDTA tubes. For TCRbeta analysis, collaborators shipped samples as frozen whole blood, isolated PBMCs, or DNA extracted from either of those sample types. CDR1 is given as MGHDK and CDR2 as SYGVNS, both from the germline V gene. The CDR3 holds 14 amino acids from the cysteine to the phenylalanine. Only CDR3 DNA remains: 42 bases, in frame from the first base. Trimming takes 5 bases from V and 2 bases from J, and the germline ends sit 12 bases apart. This sample was included in a study of blood T cell repertoires in COVID-19 (dated by TCRdb to between 2020 and 2021). Looking at the study overall: Samples covering the acute and convalescent phases of COVID-19 were provided by collaborators in the United States, Italy and Spain. HLA class I and class II types, where available, came from metadata supplied by the sample provider rather than from assay-based typing. Subjects who had been exposed to COVID-19, were actively infected with it, or had recovered from it provided the deeply sampled blood TCRbeta repertoires that made up the dataset. A de-identified subject ID, COVID-19 status, age in years and sex were almost always included in the sample metadata. Samples were obtained from the ongoing ImmuneRACE study (first 160 participants) and from over a thousand subjects provided by 6 global collaborators. The prospective study material was composed of cDNA or gDNA derived from T cells, B-cell-depleted T cells, or PBMCs. The repertoires were made available in a free public database intended to serve as a resource for research on the immune response to SARS-CoV-2.

TCRbeta CDR3 regions were amplified from genomic DNA using the immunoSEQ Assay, a bias-controlled multiplex PCR. The published analysis was carried out like this. Nucleated cell counts per sample were estimated from amplification of reference gene primers within the assay. To quantify the absolute abundance of each unique TCRbeta CDR3 rearrangement, sequence reads were collapsed and filtered. Productive Simpson clonality was computed per sample as the square root of Simpson's diversity index over productive rearrangements. Entries here come from immuneACCESS through TCRdb and include only in-frame sequences with V and J called. Some clones fail to appear in such tables; in the studies checked, an unresolved V gene covers under half of the shortfall, and the cause of the remainder is unknown. That table is the source of V, J and clone size, and D and trimming were worked out from the DNA. The sample table records fewer than 150,000 clones; around 90% of these occur just once. The ten biggest clones cover 4.6% of the sample.

General study outcomes and caveats: The amount of clinical and demographic metadata varied by source and participant and was provided uncurated.

The clonotype was recovered from a woman aged 45-59 years with acute or convalescent COVID-19. The sequenced sample was peripheral blood. In this chain, TRBV25-1 is recombined with TRBJ2-5; the D gene is unclear. The bases read TGTGCCAGCAGTCCTAAGATACGGCAAGAGACCCAGTACTTC. The resulting protein is CASSPKIRQETQYF.